Following are 27 T cell receptor beta chains from one sample sequenced in a study of beta chain features in type 1 diabetes. Every bit of the isolated RNA underwent reverse transcription, so sequencing read expressed TCRB transcripts. TCRdb keeps only in-frame clones here, not all; method: immunoSEQ multiplex PCR. Of around 400,000 clones listed, about 14% are singletons. Sequences were obtained from naive CD4+ T cells from blood. These TCRs come from a woman aged 18-29 years in good health.

This clone was seen a few times. This rearrangement joins TRBV5-1 to TRBJ1-5, with 10 bases lining up with TRBD1. V trimming: 3 bases; J trimming: 5 bases; junction bases outside the gene matches: 5. Germline CDR1 SGHRS, CDR2 YFSETQ. This CDR3 contains 15 residues. CDR3 amino acids: CASSSGTGADQPQHF. The DNA of the CDR3 is TGCGCCAGCAGCTCCGGGACAGGGGCCGATCAGCCCCAGCATTTT.

This clone occurred a few times. The J gene is TRBJ1-1, the V gene TRBV6-1; no reliable D call. Germline V gene sequence: CDR1 MNHNS, CDR2 SASEGT. This CDR3 is built from 14 residues. The V gene lost 7 bases and the J gene lost 7 bases, with 19 bases spanning the gap. CDR3 residues: CASTPGRAAGEAFF. Written as DNA, the CDR3 is TGTGCCAGCACCCCGGGGAGGGCCGCGGGTGAAGCTTTCTTT.

This clone was counted only a few times. The genes are TRBV9 and TRBJ2-3; 8 bases line up with TRBD1. In germline, CDR1 is SGDLS, CDR2 YYNGEE. With V trimmed by 5 bases and J by 6 bases, 5 bases remained unmatched. The CDR3 contains 13 residues. The CDR3 reads CASSDRGEDTQYF. The CDR3 nucleotides read TGTGCCAGCAGTGACAGGGGAGAGGATACGCAGTATTTT.

The rearrangement links TRBV29-1 to TRBJ1-1; 8 bases match TRBD1. J lost 1 base, V lost 3 bases, and 1 base had no gene match. The V gene's germline CDR1 is SQVTM and CDR2 ANQGSEA. The CDR3 is 13 residues long. The CDR3 nucleotides are TGCAGCGTTGATGACAGGGGGAACACTGAAGCTTTCTTT. This codes for CSVDDRGNTEAFF. The entire variable domain, with the rest obtained from reference TRBV29-1 and TRBJ1-1, is as follows: SAVISQKPSRDICQRGTSLTIQCQVDSQVTMMFWYRQQPGQSLTLIATANQGSEATYESGFVIDKFPISRPNLTFSTLTVSNMSPEDSSIYLCSVDDRGNTEAFFGQGTRLTVV.

This clone came up a few times. The genes are TRBV29-1 and TRBJ2-1; D might be TRBD1 (5 bases). This CDR3 is built from 12 residues. Germline loops: CDR1 SQVTM, CDR2 ANQGSEA. V dropped 5 bases and J dropped 4 bases, with 9 bases sitting between them. DNA for the CDR3: TGCAGCGTTAGACAGAATTACAATGAGCAGTTCTTC. Residues: CSVRQNYNEQFF.

In its sample, this clone was seen a few times. This specimen includes other DNA sequences encoding the same CDR3. V usage is TRBV29-1 and J usage is TRBJ2-7; 10 bases agree with TRBD1. The V and J ends lost 1 base and 4 bases, in that order; junction bases with no gene match: 1. Germline V gene sequence: CDR1 SQVTM, CDR2 ANQGSEA. There are 13 residues in the CDR3. The CDR3 DNA sequence: TGCAGCGTTGAAGGGACAGGGGGGTACGAGCAGTACTTC. This gives the protein CSVEGTGGYEQYF.

This chain links TRBV6-5 with TRBJ2-1; D is perhaps TRBD1 (6 bases). CDR3 length: 16 residues. Germline values: CDR1 MNHEY, CDR2 SVGAGI. V lost 2 bases and J 0 bases, leaving 11 bases between the germline ends. The CDR3, as DNA: TGTGCCAGCAGTTACAGGGACATGAGCTCCTACAATGAGCAGTTCTTC. Its protein is CASSYRDMSSYNEQFF.

This clone was counted a few times. This chain connects TRBV10-3 to TRBJ2-3; 11 bases fit TRBD2. Per germline, CDR1 ENHRY and CDR2 SYGVKD. Trimming at V came to 6 bases and at J to 5 bases, leaving 7 bases not matched to a gene. The CDR3 runs 15 residues. CDR3 amino acids: CAIRPETSGKDTQYF. The CDR3 bases are TGTGCCATCAGGCCCGAGACTAGCGGGAAAGATACGCAGTATTTT.

The rearrangement joins TRBV23-1 to TRBJ2-7, with TRBD2 matching 7 bases. TRBV23-1 is sorted into the ORF group, with uncertain function. The CDR3 runs 21 residues. Trimming at V came to 0 bases and at J to 1 base, leaving 21 bases not matched to a gene. This CDR3 reads CASSQSVFGGLYRSPSYEQYF. CDR3 in DNA: TGCGCCAGCAGTCAATCAGTCTTTGGGGGACTATACAGGTCCCCTTCCTACGAGCAGTACTTC.

The sample holds a few counts of this clone. The chain joins TRBV7-2 to TRBJ2-1; 8 bases are a match to TRBD2. Trimming at V came to 5 bases and at J to 2 bases, leaving 5 bases not matched to a gene. Germline V gene sequence: CDR1 SGHTA, CDR2 FQGNSA. CDR3 length: 15 residues. DNA of the CDR3: TGTGCCAGCAGCGTCACTAGCGGCACCTACAATGAGCAGTTCTTC. This codes for CASSVTSGTYNEQFF. Full variable domain (missing parts from reference TRBV7-2 and TRBJ2-1): GAGVSQSPSNKVTEKGKDVELRCDPISGHTALYWYRQSLGQGLEFLIYFQGNSAPDKSGLPSDRFSAERTGGSVSTLTIQRTQQEDSAVYLCASSVTSGTYNEQFFGPGTRLTVL.

The chain combines TRBV2 with TRBJ2-5, with TRBD2 as a possible D gene (6 bases). The germline CDR1 and CDR2 sequences are SNHLY and FYNNEI. This CDR3 is 14 amino acids long. With 3 bases removed from V and 1 base from J, the gap between germline ends came to 9 bases. In DNA form, the CDR3 reads TGTGCCAGCAGTGACCGGGAGATCCAAGAGACCCAGTACTTC. This encodes CASSDREIQETQYF.

This chain links TRBV7-2 with TRBJ1-2; D may be TRBD1 (5 bases). V dropped 5 bases and J dropped 6 bases, with 16 bases sitting between them. The germline V gene has CDR1 SGHTA and CDR2 FQGNSA. The CDR3 sequence is 14 residues long. The CDR3 sequence is CASSGLTGGDGYTF. The CDR3 bases are TGTGCCAGCAGCGGGCTGACGGGAGGGGATGGCTACACCTTC.

The CDR3 nucleotides read TGTGCCAGCAGCTTTAGCAGGGTTAATCAGCCCCAGCATTTT. Protein sequence: CASSFSRVNQPQHF. The gene calls are TRBV7-9 and TRBJ1-5; perhaps TRBD1 as D (5 bases). The V and J ends lost 3 bases and 4 bases respectively, with 10 bases between them. The CDR3 loop spans 14 amino acids. Germline CDR1 is SEHNR and CDR2 is FQNEAQ (reference sequence).

This sequence joins TRBV30 and TRBJ2-1; D is uncertain. Trimming removed 4 bases at V and 1 base at J, with 14 bases between. The V gene's germline CDR1 is GTSNPN and CDR2 SVGIG (reference sequence). The CDR3 consists of 15 residues. CDR3 sequence (DNA): TGTGCCTGGACCATACAGCTATCATCCTACAATGAGCAGTTCTTC. Its translation: CAWTIQLSSYNEQFF.

The chain carries TRBV30 and TRBJ2-1; 8 nucleotides line up with TRBD2. Trimming cost V 0 bases and J 12 bases; bases outside gene matches: 10. This CDR3 has 14 residues. Germline CDR1 and CDR2: GTSNPN and SVGIG (reference sequence). The CDR3: CAWSVLVTRGGQFF. The CDR3 bases are TGTGCCTGGAGTGTACTTGTCACTCGGGGGGGGCAGTTCTTC. Full variable domain (missing parts from reference TRBV30 and TRBJ2-1): SQTIHQWPATLVQPVGSPLSLECTVEGTSNPNLYWYRQAAGRGLQLLFYSVGIGQISSEVPQNLSASRPQDRQFILSSKKLLLSDSGFYLCAWSVLVTRGGQFFGPGTRLTVL.

This rearrangement joins TRBV7-2 to TRBJ2-5; 7 nucleotides agree with TRBD1. This CDR3 has 17 amino acids. Germline V gives CDR1 SGHTA, CDR2 FQGNSA. Trimming removed 7 bases from V and 2 bases from J; junction bases left unmatched: 16. CDR3 nucleotide sequence: TGTGCCAGCATTCGCGCCCCGGGACAGAACTATCAAGAGACCCAGTACTTC. This translates into CASIRAPGQNYQETQYF.

This clone has more than one count but fewer than ten. The genes are TRBV30 and TRBJ1-1; a possible D gene is TRBD1 (5 bases). CDR3 length equals 14 residues. CDR1 is GTSNPN and CDR2 is SVGIG in the germline V gene (reference sequence). Trimming cost V 6 bases and J 0 bases, with 14 bases left between them. This CDR3 reads CACLTDTMNTEAFF. CDR3 in DNA: TGTGCCTGTCTGACAGACACAATGAACACTGAAGCTTTCTTT.

This clone has a handful of counts. The rearrangement joins TRBV18 to TRBJ2-1; possibly TRBD1 for D (5 bases). The CDR3 loop spans 11 amino acids. CDR1 and CDR2 from the germline V gene are KGHSH and LQKENI. Trimming took 5 bases from V and 12 from J, leaving 11 bases between them. The CDR3 is CASSGARPQFF. DNA of the CDR3: TGTGCCAGCTCAGGGGCGAGACCGCAGTTCTTC.

This clone was detected only a few times. This chain links TRBV5-4 with TRBJ1-2, with D possibly TRBD1 on 5 matching bases. CDR3 length equals 16 residues. The germline V and J ends were trimmed by 3 bases and 8 bases, with 23 bases remaining between them. Germline CDR1 reads SGHNT; CDR2 reads YYREEE (reference sequence). Here the CDR3 DNA reads TGTGCCAGCAGCTCGGATCCCGGGACGGGGGTTTGGGGCTACACCTTC. This sequence encodes CASSSDPGTGVWGYTF.

This clone showed up just a few times. The chain carries TRBV14 and TRBJ2-1; 7 bases fit TRBD2. This CDR3 region has 17 residues. CDR1 is SGHDN, CDR2 FVKESK, per germline. The trim removed 2 bases at V and 1 base at J, leaving 8 bases unmatched. The CDR3 DNA follows: TGTGCCAGCAGCCAACTCCCCCGGCGGGAGTCCTACAATGAGCAGTTCTTC. This translates into CASSQLPRRESYNEQFF.

The V gene is TRBV6-5, the J gene TRBJ1-2; D is unresolved. CDR1 and CDR2 from the germline V gene are MNHEY and SVGAGI. This CDR3 is 15 amino acids long. V lost 2 bases and J lost 4, with 14 bases in between. CDR3 loop: CASSYEASPSYGYTF. CDR3 bases: TGTGCCAGCAGTTACGAAGCAAGCCCTTCCTATGGCTACACCTTC.

The CDR3 bases are TGTGCCAGCAGCCTCGACAGGAGCTATGGCTACACCTTC. This translates into CASSLDRSYGYTF. V and J are TRBV28 and TRBJ1-2; D is possibly TRBD1 (6 bases). The CDR3 has 13 amino acids. V lost 6 bases, J lost 4 bases, and 12 bases lay in between. The V gene's germline CDR1 is MDHEN and CDR2 SYDVKM.

The chain couples TRBV7-8 to TRBJ1-5, with D unclear. Trimming cost V 5 bases and J 4 bases, with 6 bases left between them. CDR3 length: 12 amino acids. Germline values: CDR1 SGHVS, CDR2 FQNEAQ. Here the CDR3 DNA reads TGTGCCAGCAGCCCTCCTAATCAGCCCCAGCATTTT. Its translation: CASSPPNQPQHF. Together with reference TRBV7-8 and TRBJ1-5, the CDR3 gives the full variable domain: GAGVSQSPRYKVAKRGQDVALRCDPISGHVSLFWYQQALGQGPEFLTYFQNEAQLDKSGLPSDRFFAERPEGSVSTLKIQRTQQEDSAVYLCASSPPNQPQHFGDGTRLSIL.

This clone was detected only a few times. V gene TRBV7-9 combines with J gene TRBJ1-1; perhaps TRBD1 as D (6 bases). Germline values: CDR1 SEHNR, CDR2 FQNEAQ (reference sequence). The CDR3 contains 12 residues. V was clipped by 4 bases and J by 11 bases, with 14 bases between them. CDR3 protein: CASSYDRLGAFF. The CDR3 nucleotides read TGTGCCAGCAGCTACGACAGGTTAGGGGCTTTCTTT. Full variable domain (missing parts from reference TRBV7-9 and TRBJ1-1): DTGVSQNPRHKITKRGQNVTFRCDPISEHNRLYWYRQTLGQGPEFLTYFQNEAQLEKSRLLSDRFSAERPKGSFSTLEIQRTEQGDSAMYLCASSYDRLGAFFGQGTRLTVV.

The genes are TRBV19 and TRBJ1-5; 8 bases are shared with TRBD1. The CDR3 spans 14 residues. Trimming took 5 bases from V and 4 from J; bases not matched to a gene: 4. Germline CDR1 reads LNHDA; CDR2 reads SQIVND (reference sequence). CDR3 in DNA: TGTGCCAGTAGTGGGACAGGCTCAAATCAGCCCCAGCATTTT. Its translation: CASSGTGSNQPQHF.

The V and J genes are TRBV13 and TRBJ2-1, with 9 bases fitting TRBD2. V lost 2 bases to trimming and J lost 5 bases; unmatched junction nucleotides: 7. CDR3 length: 16 amino acids. Germline values: CDR1 PRHDT, CDR2 FYEKMQ (reference sequence). CDR3 region: CASSLRVGLANNEQFF. The CDR3 region has the DNA TGTGCCAGCAGCTTAAGGGTGGGACTAGCCAACAATGAGCAGTTCTTC.

V is TRBV2 and J is TRBJ2-1, with 8 bases aligning to TRBD1. The CDR3 totals 14 residues. Germline V gene sequence: CDR1 SNHLY, CDR2 FYNNEI. J lost 8 bases, V lost 6 bases, and 9 bases had no gene match. The CDR3 is CASSRRQGTDEQFF. CDR3 nucleotides: TGTGCCAGCAGCCGAAGACAGGGGACCGATGAGCAGTTCTTC.